This is a list of T cell receptor beta chains from one sample in a study of shared clonotypes between healthy human individuals. This table comes from immunoSEQ multiplex PCR, and its TCRdb copy is limited to in-frame clones, with some not included. The top ten hold approximately 1% of the sample, which has 1.6 million or so clones, roughly 96% seen once. Sequencing was done on a sample of naive CD4+ T cells sorted from blood. These receptors were collected from a man aged 25-40 years in good health. The CDR3 runs from the conserved cysteine through the conserved F or W. D genes are given only for firm matches. Clone size is stated in some rows and not others, as once, few, many or a class when expanded.

cdr3_aa: CASSLDRRAAYEQYF; cdr3_nt: TGTGCCAGCAGTCTGGACAGGCGGGCCGCCTACGAGCAGTACTTC; v_call: TRBV2; j_call: TRBJ2-7; clone_size: .; d_call: TRBD1
cdr3_aa: CASSTGTSGTYQETQYF; cdr3_nt: TGTGCCAGCAGCACGGGGACTAGCGGGACTTATCAAGAGACCCAGTACTTC; v_call: TRBV11-3; j_call: TRBJ2-5; clone_size: .; d_call: TRBD2
cdr3_aa: CASSVEDQAGTQYF; cdr3_nt: TGTGCCAGCAGCGTAGAGGACCAGGCGGGGACGCAGTATTTT; v_call: TRBV9; j_call: TRBJ2-3; clone_size: .; d_call: .
cdr3_aa: CASSLRRGFGNEQFF; cdr3_nt: TGTGCCAGCAGCTTACGGCGCGGCTTTGGCAATGAGCAGTTCTTC; v_call: TRBV7-2; j_call: TRBJ2-1; clone_size: .; d_call: .
cdr3_aa: CASSLVAGGAGELFF; cdr3_nt: TGCGCCAGCAGCTTGGTGGCAGGGGGGGCCGGGGAGCTGTTTTTT; v_call: TRBV5-1; j_call: TRBJ2-2; clone_size: .; d_call: .
cdr3_aa: CASSVAGFQETQYF; cdr3_nt: TGTGCCAGCAGCGTAGCTGGATTTCAAGAGACCCAGTACTTC; v_call: TRBV9; j_call: TRBJ2-5; clone_size: once; d_call: .
cdr3_aa: CASRQTGGGETQYF; cdr3_nt: TGTGCCAGCAGACAGACGGGGGGAGGAGAGACCCAGTACTTC; v_call: TRBV27; j_call: TRBJ2-5; clone_size: .; d_call: TRBD2
cdr3_aa: CASGPGQVRADTQYF; cdr3_nt: TGTGCTAGTGGGCCGGGACAGGTTCGTGCAGATACGCAGTATTTT; v_call: TRBV12-5; j_call: TRBJ2-3; clone_size: .; d_call: TRBD1
cdr3_aa: CSVEDIGTVSTDTQYF; cdr3_nt: TGCAGCGTTGAAGACATAGGGACGGTTAGCACAGATACGCAGTATTTT; v_call: TRBV29-1; j_call: TRBJ2-3; clone_size: .; d_call: .
cdr3_aa: CASSQSSGNTIYF; cdr3_nt: TGTGCCAGCAGTCAAAGCTCTGGAAACACCATATATTTT; v_call: TRBV28; j_call: TRBJ1-3; clone_size: .; d_call: .
cdr3_aa: CATTMTATMNTEAFF; cdr3_nt: TGTGCCACCACCATGACAGCGACCATGAACACTGAAGCTTTCTTT; v_call: TRBV2; j_call: TRBJ1-1; clone_size: .; d_call: .
cdr3_aa: CASSLPGGGNQPQHF; cdr3_nt: TGTGCCAGCAGTTTGCCAGGGGGCGGAAATCAGCCCCAGCATTTT; v_call: TRBV28; j_call: TRBJ1-5; clone_size: .; d_call: TRBD1
cdr3_aa: CASSPRELISGANVLTF; cdr3_nt: TGCGCCAGCAGCCCCCGGGAGCTCATATCTGGGGCCAACGTCCTGACTTTC; v_call: TRBV5-1; j_call: TRBJ2-6; clone_size: .; d_call: .
cdr3_aa: CASSKTGDYGYTF; cdr3_nt: TGTGCCAGCAGTAAGACAGGAGACTATGGCTACACCTTC; v_call: TRBV2; j_call: TRBJ1-2; clone_size: .; d_call: .
cdr3_aa: CASSLNAEQYF; cdr3_nt: TGTGCCAGCAGCTTAAATGCGGAGCAGTACTTC; v_call: TRBV5-6; j_call: TRBJ2-7; clone_size: .; d_call: .
cdr3_aa: CASSYGSGVLGELFF; cdr3_nt: TGTGCCAGCAGCTACGGGTCGGGGGTCCTCGGGGAGCTGTTTTTT; v_call: TRBV11-3; j_call: TRBJ2-2; clone_size: once; d_call: .
cdr3_aa: CASTNVGGEQYF; cdr3_nt: TGTGCCAGCACTAATGTCGGGGGGGAGCAGTACTTC; v_call: TRBV7-8; j_call: TRBJ2-7; clone_size: few; d_call: TRBD2
cdr3_aa: CASSQEKKGNEQYF; cdr3_nt: TGTGCCAGCAGCCAAGAAAAAAAAGGGAACGAGCAGTACTTC; v_call: TRBV14; j_call: TRBJ2-7; clone_size: .; d_call: .
cdr3_aa: CSVPLFTSGANVLTF; cdr3_nt: TGCAGCGTTCCCCTGTTCACCTCTGGGGCCAACGTCCTGACTTTC; v_call: TRBV29-1; j_call: TRBJ2-6; clone_size: .; d_call: .
cdr3_aa: CASSSTVGLDTQYF; cdr3_nt: TGTGCCAGCAGTTCCACGGTGGGTTTAGATACGCAGTATTTT; v_call: TRBV11-2; j_call: TRBJ2-3; clone_size: .; d_call: .
cdr3_aa: CASSLTAGPRRVSGANVLTF; cdr3_nt: TGTGCCAGCAGCTTAACGGCAGGGCCGCGGCGAGTTTCTGGGGCCAACGTCCTGACTTTC; v_call: TRBV7-3; j_call: TRBJ2-6; clone_size: .; d_call: .
cdr3_aa: CASSLTVNALNTEAFF; cdr3_nt: TGTGCCAGCAGCTTGACAGTTAACGCTTTGAACACTGAAGCTTTCTTT; v_call: TRBV7-6; j_call: TRBJ1-1; clone_size: .; d_call: .
cdr3_aa: CASTPEQGRPYNEQFF; cdr3_nt: TGTGCCAGCACCCCAGAACAGGGTCGTCCCTACAATGAGCAGTTCTTC; v_call: TRBV27; j_call: TRBJ2-1; clone_size: .; d_call: .
cdr3_aa: CASSVSAQRIEGEQYF; cdr3_nt: TGTGCCAGCAGCGTAAGTGCGCAGCGGATAGAGGGTGAGCAGTACTTC; v_call: TRBV9; j_call: TRBJ2-7; clone_size: .; d_call: .
cdr3_aa: CATKGQGDTGELFF; cdr3_nt: TGTGCCACAAAAGGACAGGGGGACACCGGGGAGCTGTTTTTT; v_call: TRBV25-1; j_call: TRBJ2-2; clone_size: .; d_call: TRBD1
cdr3_aa: CASRPLARGDTQYF; cdr3_nt: TGTGCCAGCAGGCCTCTCGCCAGGGGAGATACGCAGTATTTT; v_call: TRBV4-2; j_call: TRBJ2-3; clone_size: .; d_call: .
cdr3_aa: CASSEIATNEKLFF; cdr3_nt: TGTGCCAGCAGTGAGATTGCAACTAATGAAAAACTGTTTTTT; v_call: TRBV2; j_call: TRBJ1-4; clone_size: .; d_call: .
cdr3_aa: CASSVGRTSGNQETQYF; cdr3_nt: TGTGCCAGCAGCGTAGGGCGGACTAGCGGGAACCAAGAGACCCAGTACTTC; v_call: TRBV9; j_call: TRBJ2-5; clone_size: .; d_call: TRBD2
cdr3_aa: CASSLTGLGYNEQFF; cdr3_nt: TGCGCCAGCAGCTTGACCGGACTAGGGTACAATGAGCAGTTCTTC; v_call: TRBV5-1; j_call: TRBJ2-1; clone_size: .; d_call: TRBD2
cdr3_aa: CASSPGQGVQYF; cdr3_nt: TGTGCCAGCAGCCCCGGACAGGGCGTGCAGTACTTC; v_call: TRBV14; j_call: TRBJ2-7; clone_size: .; d_call: TRBD1
cdr3_aa: CATSRAGGYYGYTF; cdr3_nt: TGTGCCACCAGCAGAGCAGGGGGCTACTATGGCTACACCTTC; v_call: TRBV15; j_call: TRBJ1-2; clone_size: .; d_call: TRBD1